The 9 T cell receptor beta chains presented below share a single source sample, sequenced in a study of T-cell memory formation after mild COVID-19. TCRdb re-called the 5' RACE reads through MiXCR, storing one row per CDR3 protein. The table lists about 110,000 distinct CDR3 sequences, 15% to 20% of them singletons. The sample was PBMCs or a T cell subset sorted from them (not recorded which). All receptors come from a man between 18 and 29 years old who had mild COVID-19 (a few samples of this study predate the infection). Cell type and time point are not known.

This clonotype was counted between two and nine times. The genes are TRBV7-8 and TRBJ1-5, with unresolved D. The ends were cut back, 4 bases at V and 7 bases at J, with 11 bases in the middle. Germline CDR1 SGHVS, CDR2 FQNEAQ. The CDR3 sequence is 13 residues long. This CDR3 is CASSSSSLQPQHF. The CDR3 nucleotides read TGTGCCAGCAGCTCCTCCAGCTTGCAGCCCCAGCATTTT. Filled out from reference TRBV7-8 and TRBJ1-5, the complete variable domain reads GAGVSQSPRYKVAKRGQDVALRCDPISGHVSLFWYQQALGQGPEFLTYFQNEAQLDKSGLPSDRFFAERPEGSVSTLKIQRTQQEDSAVYLCASSSSSLQPQHFGDGTRLSIL.

About this clonotype itself: Compared with germline, one end of the junction differs, possibly owing to a read error. This rearrangement joins TRBV7-3 to TRBJ2-2, with D perhaps TRBD1 (6 bases). Germline lookup yields CDR1 SGHTA and CDR2 FQGTGA. CDR3 length: 15 amino acids. This CDR3 is CASSTSTGNPGELFF. For the CDR3, the DNA is TGTGCCAGCAGCACCTCAACAGGGAACCCCGGGGAGCTGTTTTTT.

This clonotype was counted a few times. V gene TRBV20-1 combines with J gene TRBJ2-3; maybe TRBD1 (6 bases). Germline V gene data show CDR1 as DFQATT and CDR2 as SNEGSKA (reference sequence). The germline V and J ends were trimmed by 3 bases and 2 bases, with 6 bases remaining between them. The CDR3 totals 12 residues. The CDR3 sequence is CSARGATDTQYF. Written as DNA, the CDR3 is TGCAGTGCTAGGGGGGCCACAGATACGCAGTATTTT.

CDR3: CASSRRGLGEQYF. The CDR3 DNA follows: TGTGCCAGCAGTCGCAGGGGACTGGGCGAGCAGTACTTC. The gene calls are TRBV12-3 or TRBV12-4 and TRBJ2-7; D tentatively reads TRBD1 or TRBD2 (6 bases each). The CDR3 length is 13 residues. V was shortened by 5 bases and J by 6 bases, with 14 bases between the two germline ends.

Only a few counts were recorded for this clonotype. The chain employs TRBV2 and TRBJ1-1; D is undetermined. This CDR3 has 13 residues. Trimming cost V 5 bases and J 4 bases, with 11 bases left between them. Germline V lookup: CDR1 SNHLY, CDR2 FYNNEI. CDR3 DNA sequence: TGTGCCAGCAGTACTGGGGTTTCCACTGAAGCTTTCTTT. Translation: CASSTGVSTEAFF.

This chain links TRBV19 with TRBJ2-3; tentatively, D is TRBD2 (5 bases). Germline CDR1 and CDR2: LNHDA and SQIVND (reference sequence). The V end was cut by 5 bases, the J end by 3 bases, with 15 bases between. This CDR3 region has 15 residues. The CDR3 reads CASSSRGVRTDTQYF. The CDR3, as DNA: TGTGCCAGTAGTTCTCGGGGAGTTCGGACAGATACGCAGTATTTT. Drawing the rest from reference TRBV19 and TRBJ2-3, the complete variable domain is DGGITQSPKYLFRKEGQNVTLSCEQNLNHDAMYWYRQDPGQGLRLIYYSQIVNDFQKGDIAEGYSVSREKKESFPLTVTSAQKNPTAFYLCASSSRGVRTDTQYFGPGTRLTVL.

The genes are TRBV7-9 and TRBJ2-5; TRBD2 is a possible D gene (6 bases). V lost 5 bases and J lost 5, with 21 bases in between. This CDR3 region has 16 residues. Germline CDR1 reads SEHNR; CDR2 reads FQNEAQ (reference sequence). The chain's CDR3 is CASSLGRDSSGETQYF. As DNA, the CDR3 is TGTGCCAGCAGCCTGGGGCGGGACTCGAGCGGGGAGACCCAGTACTTC.

This clonotype was counted once. The J gene is TRBJ1-2, the V gene TRBV6-6; maybe TRBD1 (5 bases). CDR1 and CDR2 from the germline V gene are MNHNY and SVGAGI (reference sequence). V was trimmed by 6 bases and J by 8 bases, leaving 22 bases between them. The length of the CDR3 is 15 residues. Written as DNA, the CDR3 is TGTGCCAGCAGCAGCCGGGACCCCGCCGTTGGGGGCTACACCTTC. This gives the protein CASSSRDPAVGGYTF.

This clonotype was counted a few times. This sequence joins TRBV5-5 and TRBJ2-7; D tentatively fits TRBD1 or TRBD2 (6 bases each). CDR1 is SGHKS, CDR2 YYEKEE, per germline (reference sequence). The CDR3 runs 14 residues. The ends were cut back, 0 bases at V and 3 bases at J, with 10 bases in the middle. CDR3 region: CASSLAEGGYEQYV. DNA for the CDR3: TGTGCCAGCAGCTTGGCCGAGGGGGGCTACGAGCAGTACGTC.